Below, 9 T cell receptor beta chains from the same sample are listed, as sequenced in a study of CD8 T cells in Susac syndrome. With random hexamers, roughly 0.45 to 1 ug RNA was reverse transcribed. TCRdb reprocessed the immunoSEQ multiplex PCR reads via MiXCR and lists one record per CDR3 protein. The sample shows tens of thousands of distinct CDR3 sequences, 85% to 95% of them seen only once. The material sequenced was CD8+ T cells from PBMCs. These receptors were taken from a human donor in good health.

The chain is built from TRBV20-1 and TRBJ2-7; TRBD1 aligns across 7 bases. CDR3 length: 13 residues. V shed 7 bases, J shed 0 bases, and the junction held 6 bases outside the gene matches. Looked up from germline, CDR1 is DFQATT and CDR2 is SNEGSKA (reference sequence). The CDR3 coding sequence is TGCAGTGTTCCGGGACAGAACTCCTACGAGCAGTACTTC. Translated, it gives CSVPGQNSYEQYF.

The chain joins TRBV5-1 to TRBJ2-5, with D maybe TRBD2 (5 bases). The CDR3 runs to 14 residues. Germline V CDR1 and CDR2: SGHRS, YFSETQ. V was pared by 1 base and J by 2 bases, with 9 bases between. CDR3 region: CASSLLEGQETQYF. As DNA, the CDR3 is TGCGCCAGCAGCTTGTTAGAGGGACAAGAGACCCAGTACTTC.

The chain recombines TRBV27 with TRBJ2-2; 13 bases are a match to TRBD2. J was trimmed by 6 bases and V by 3 bases; bases with no gene match: 16. Germline V lookup: CDR1 MNHEY, CDR2 SMNVEV (reference sequence). The CDR3 covers 20 residues. The CDR3 sequence: CASSLQFGLAGAPGSGELFF. CDR3 in DNA: TGTGCCAGCAGTTTGCAGTTTGGACTAGCGGGGGCCCCGGGGTCCGGGGAGCTGTTTTTT.

This clonotype was counted a few times. V gene TRBV5-6 combines with J gene TRBJ1-5; TRBD1 might be the D (6 bases). V gave up 4 bases and J gave up 1 base, with 18 bases separating them. Germline lookup yields CDR1 SGHDT and CDR2 YYEEEE. CDR3 length equals 17 residues. CDR3 amino acids: CASSRGRGGRSNQPQHF. The CDR3 bases are TGTGCCAGCAGCCGGGGGAGGGGGGGGCGAAGCAATCAGCCCCAGCATTTT.

V gene TRBV3-1 combines with J gene TRBJ1-5, with no clear D. This CDR3 contains 15 residues. Per the germline V gene, CDR1 is LGHDT and CDR2 is YNNKEL (reference sequence). Trimming left V 0 bases short and J 3 bases short, with 9 bases between. CDR3 amino acids: CASSQDSTTNQPQHF. CDR3 DNA: TGTGCCAGCAGCCAAGATTCGACAACCAATCAGCCCCAGCATTTT.

V usage is TRBV11-2 and J usage is TRBJ1-1; no firm D call. The CDR3 has 14 amino acids. V was pared by 6 bases and J by 5 bases, with 16 bases between. CDR1 is SGHAT, CDR2 FQNNGV, per germline. This chain's CDR3 is CASSQGRRGTEAFF. CDR3 DNA: TGTGCCAGCAGTCAAGGCCGGAGAGGGACTGAAGCTTTCTTT.

This clonotype was seen a single time. The V and J genes are TRBV5-1 and TRBJ2-7, with 7 bases matching TRBD1. The CDR3 length is 15 residues. The V gene end was trimmed by 5 bases and the J gene end by 2 bases; junction bases not matched to a gene: 10. CDR1 and CDR2 from the germline V gene are SGHRS and YFSETQ. The CDR3 region is CASRGIGTVTYEQYF. CDR3 nucleotide sequence: TGCGCCAGCAGGGGGATCGGGACAGTCACCTACGAGCAGTACTTC.

CDR3 in DNA: TGTGCCAGCAGCAAACCGGGACAGCGACAGCAGCATTTT. It is translated as CASSKPGQRQQHF. V is TRBV7-2 and J is TRBJ1-5, with 7 bases aligning to TRBD1. Per the germline V gene, CDR1 is SGHTA and CDR2 is FQGNSA. V lost 5 bases, J lost 13 bases, and 11 bases stayed unmatched. This CDR3 contains 13 residues.

The V gene is TRBV25-1, the J gene TRBJ1-2; D is unresolved. Germline V CDR1 and CDR2: MGHDK, SYGVNS. Trimming removed 3 bases from V and 4 bases from J, with 3 bases in between. The CDR3 runs 11 residues. CDR3 in amino acids: CASSDPYGYTF. CDR3 nucleotides: TGTGCCAGCAGTGATCCCTATGGCTACACCTTC.